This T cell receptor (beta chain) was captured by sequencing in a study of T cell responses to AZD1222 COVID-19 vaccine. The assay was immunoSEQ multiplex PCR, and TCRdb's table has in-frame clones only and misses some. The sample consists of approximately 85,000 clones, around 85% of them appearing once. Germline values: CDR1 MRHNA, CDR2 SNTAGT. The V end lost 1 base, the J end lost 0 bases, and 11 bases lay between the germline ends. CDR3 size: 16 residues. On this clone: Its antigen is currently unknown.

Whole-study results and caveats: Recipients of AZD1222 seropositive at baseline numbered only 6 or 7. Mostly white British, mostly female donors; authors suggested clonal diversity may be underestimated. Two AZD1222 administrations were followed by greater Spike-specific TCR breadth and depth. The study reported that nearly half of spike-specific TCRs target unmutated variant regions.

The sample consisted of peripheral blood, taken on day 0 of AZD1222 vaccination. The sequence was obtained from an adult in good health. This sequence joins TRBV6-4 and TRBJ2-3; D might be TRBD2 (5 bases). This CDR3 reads CASSDFGGTSTDTQYF. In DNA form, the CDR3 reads TGTGCCAGCAGTGACTTCGGAGGAACTAGCACAGATACGCAGTATTTT.